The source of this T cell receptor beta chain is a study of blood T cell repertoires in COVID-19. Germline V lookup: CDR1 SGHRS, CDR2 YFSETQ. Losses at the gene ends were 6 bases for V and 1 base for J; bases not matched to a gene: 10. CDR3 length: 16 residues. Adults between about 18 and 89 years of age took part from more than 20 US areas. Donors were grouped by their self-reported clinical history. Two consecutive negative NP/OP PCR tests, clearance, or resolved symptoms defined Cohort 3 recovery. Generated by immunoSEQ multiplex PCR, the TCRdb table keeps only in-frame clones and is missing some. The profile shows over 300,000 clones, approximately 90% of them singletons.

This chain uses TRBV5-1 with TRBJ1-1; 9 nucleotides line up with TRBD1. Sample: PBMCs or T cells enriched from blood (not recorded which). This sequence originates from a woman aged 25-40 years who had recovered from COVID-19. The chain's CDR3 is CASTLWDRAGNTEAFF. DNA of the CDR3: TGCGCCAGCACCCTGTGGGACAGGGCTGGGAACACTGAAGCTTTCTTT.